Listed here is a single TCR beta chain. V dropped 2 bases and J dropped 1 base, with 11 bases sitting between them. Germline lookup yields CDR1 KGHSH and CDR2 LQKENI. This CDR3 spans 16 amino acids. These data are taken from a study of blood T cell repertoires in COVID-19. Study-wide context: Specimens from acute and convalescent COVID-19 originated in the United States, Italy and Spain. In each case, the material was cDNA or gDNA derived from T cells, B-cell-depleted T cells, or PBMCs.

How the authors handled the data: The authors estimated nucleated cell counts from reference gene primer amplification. Only in-frame clones appear in the TCRdb table, and some are missing; sequencing was by immunoSEQ multiplex PCR. That table is the source of V, J and clone size, and D and trimming were worked out from the DNA. The data contain around 150,000 clones, about 80% of them singletons. The chain couples TRBV18 to TRBJ2-2; the D gene is possibly TRBD1 (6 bases). The sequence was collected from a woman aged 60 to 75 with acute or convalescent COVID-19. Sequencing was carried out using peripheral blood. In DNA, the CDR3 is TGTGCCAGCTCACCATTTCAGACAGGGAACACCGGGGAGCTGTTTTTT. Translated: CASSPFQTGNTGELFF.